The 4 T cell receptor beta chains presented below share a single source sample, sequenced in a study of shared clonotypes between healthy human individuals. The repertoire was sequenced with immunoSEQ multiplex PCR; TCRdb's copy has only in-frame clones and lacks some. The sample lists over 150,000 clones, 65% to 80% occurring once. Material for sequencing was memory CD4+ T cells sorted from blood. The subset is: CD45RA-negative fraction. The receptors come from a man younger than 40 in good health.

CDR3 sequence: CASSFASNEKLFF. Written as DNA, the CDR3 is TGTGCCAGCAGCTTTGCCTCCAATGAAAAACTGTTTTTT. The chain joins TRBV5-4 to TRBJ1-4; D remains ambiguous. The CDR3 runs 13 residues. Trimming took 2 bases from V and 5 from J, leaving 7 bases between them. Germline assignment: CDR1 SGHNT and CDR2 YYREEE (reference sequence).

The chain employs TRBV10-3 and TRBJ2-1; D may be TRBD1 or TRBD2 (6 bases each). With 6 bases removed from V and 4 bases from J, the gap between germline ends came to 34 bases. Germline lookup yields CDR1 ENHRY and CDR2 SYGVKD. The CDR3 is made up of 21 amino acids. CDR3 DNA: TGTGCCATCAGGGAAACGACAGGCCTGCAGGGTACTGGCGGGATATACAATGAGCAGTTCTTC. Residues: CAIRETTGLQGTGGIYNEQFF.

This rearrangement joins TRBV11-1 to TRBJ2-7; possible D gene TRBD1, 5 bases. Germline V gene sequence: CDR1 SGHAT, CDR2 FQDESV (reference sequence). Between the trimmed V and J ends, which lost 4 bases and 4 bases, there was a span of 14 bases. The CDR3 is 14 residues long. CDR3 residues: CASSSSSGPYEQYF. As DNA, the CDR3 is TGTGCCAGCAGCTCAAGCTCAGGGCCATACGAGCAGTACTTC. The full variable domain, completed using reference TRBV11-1 and TRBJ2-7, is EAEVAQSPRYKITEKSQAVAFWCDPISGHATLYWYRQILGQGPELLVQFQDESVVDDSQLPKDRFSAERLKGVDSTLKIQPAELGDSAMYLCASSSSSGPYEQYFGPGTRLTVT.

A few counts support this clone. The chain joins TRBV5-6 to TRBJ2-7; tentatively, D is TRBD1 (6 bases). Germline CDR1 reads SGHDT; CDR2 reads YYEEEE. The CDR3 is 13 amino acids. Trimming shortened V by 0 bases and J by 7 bases, and 11 bases separated the two germline ends. CDR3 coding DNA: TGTGCCAGCAGCTTGGGGGGGCTTCTTGAGCAGTACTTC. Amino acid sequence: CASSLGGLLEQYF.